One sample yielded the 32 T cell receptor beta chains listed below, sequenced in a study of T cell responses to AZD1222 COVID-19 vaccine. Sequencing was performed with immunoSEQ multiplex PCR; in TCRdb, only in-frame clones are kept and a portion is missing. The table records some 150,000 clones, roughly 90% of them present only once. The specimen comprised peripheral blood, sampled on day 0 of AZD1222 vaccination. These receptors came from an adult in good health.

The J gene is TRBJ1-2, the V gene TRBV6-5; D gene ambiguous. This CDR3 is 16 amino acids long. In germline, CDR1 is MNHEY, CDR2 SVGAGI. Trimming left V 2 bases short and J 7 bases short, with 20 bases between. The DNA for the CDR3 is TGTGCCAGCAGTTACGATCCCACCTTGGGGTTGAGTGGCTACACCTTC. As protein: CASSYDPTLGLSGYTF.

This rearrangement joins TRBV6-5 to TRBJ2-3; D remains unclear. The CDR3 sequence is 15 residues long. Per the germline V gene, CDR1 is MNHEY and CDR2 is SVGAGI. V shed 2 bases and J shed 0 bases, with 9 bases lying between them. As DNA, the CDR3 is TGTGCCAGCAGTTACGACGGCACGAGCACAGATACGCAGTATTTT. It yields the protein CASSYDGTSTDTQYF.

This clone showed up just once. The chain has TRBV7-2 and TRBJ2-1, with a weak D call TRBD1 (6 bases). The V and J ends lost 6 bases and 0 bases respectively, with 12 bases between them. The CDR3 length is 15 residues. Germline loops: CDR1 SGHTA, CDR2 FQGNSA. CDR3 sequence reads: CASRGQINSYNEQFF. For the CDR3, the DNA is TGTGCCAGCAGAGGACAGATAAACTCCTACAATGAGCAGTTCTTC.

This chain joins TRBV29-1 and TRBJ1-1; D unresolved. Trimming pared 4 bases from V and 0 bases from J, leaving 15 bases between. Germline-derived CDR1 and CDR2 are SQVTM and ANQGSEA. CDR3 length equals 15 residues. CDR3 bases: TGCAGCGTTGGAGGCGGCTGGGCCATGAACACTGAAGCTTTCTTT. Protein sequence: CSVGGGWAMNTEAFF.

This chain uses TRBV27 with TRBJ2-5; no firm D call. Germline V CDR1 and CDR2: MNHEY, SMNVEV (reference sequence). V was shortened by 4 bases and J by 1 base, with 16 bases between the two germline ends. This CDR3 has 16 amino acids. The CDR3, as DNA: TGTGCCAGCAGTTCCTCCCCCCGAGGACGCCAAGAGACCCAGTACTTC. Translated, it gives CASSSSPRGRQETQYF.

A single count supports this clone. The chain employs TRBV7-9 and TRBJ1-1, with D possibly TRBD1 on 6 matching bases. Trimming took 6 bases from V and 0 from J, leaving 14 bases between them. CDR3 size: 15 residues. Germline values: CDR1 SEHNR, CDR2 FQNEAQ (reference sequence). CDR3 loop: CASSLKTGLNTEAFF. As DNA, the CDR3 is TGTGCCAGCAGTTTAAAGACAGGATTGAACACTGAAGCTTTCTTT.

This clone has just a few counts. J is TRBJ1-1 and V is TRBV6-5, with unresolved D. V lost 0 bases, J lost 11 bases, and 13 bases lay in between. The CDR3 loop spans 13 amino acids. From germline, CDR1 is MNHEY and CDR2 SVGAGI. CDR3 sequence: CASSYSEGFVAFF. CDR3 DNA sequence: TGTGCCAGCAGTTACTCGGAGGGATTCGTGGCTTTCTTT.

This chain joins TRBV5-1 and TRBJ2-2, with D hard to call. V lost 0 bases to trimming and J lost 1 base, with 7 bases between them. The V gene's germline CDR1 is SGHRS and CDR2 YFSETQ. The CDR3 length is 15 residues. The CDR3 loop reads CASSLGRLNTGELFF. In nucleotides, the CDR3 is TGCGCCAGCAGCTTGGGACGGCTGAACACCGGGGAGCTGTTTTTT.

The chain uses TRBV30 and TRBJ2-1, with 9 bases matching TRBD1. The CDR3 runs 13 residues. Germline CDR1 GTSNPN, CDR2 SVGIG (reference sequence). Trimming cost V 8 bases and J 2 bases; bases outside gene matches: 4. For the CDR3, the DNA is TGTGCCAGGACAGGGGTGACCTACAATGAGCAGTTCTTC. Translation: CARTGVTYNEQFF.

In its sample, this clone was seen once. The V call is TRBV3-1 (or the pseudogene TRBV3-2), the J call TRBJ2-3; D is possibly TRBD1 or TRBD2 (5 bases each). Trimming cost V 2 bases and J 2 bases, with 20 bases left between them. This CDR3 has 18 amino acids. Per germline, CDR1 LGHDT and CDR2 YNNKEL (reference sequence). The CDR3 nucleotides are TGTGCCAGCAGCCAACTCCCTCACAGGACTGGCAACACAGATACGCAGTATTTT. It is translated as CASSQLPHRTGNTDTQYF.

The V gene is TRBV4-3, the J gene TRBJ2-1, with 7 bases fitting TRBD2. The CDR3 is 19 residues long. From germline, CDR1 is LGHNA and CDR2 YSLEER. After removal of 0 bases from V and 0 bases from J, the junction contained 11 bases not matched to a gene. For the CDR3, the DNA is TGCGCCAGCAGCCAAGATCTAGGCGGAGCGGGGATCTCCTACAATGAGCAGTTCTTC. Translating gives CASSQDLGGAGISYNEQFF.

V gene TRBV7-3 combines with J gene TRBJ2-1, with 8 bases matching TRBD2. The CDR3 extends over 16 amino acids. V lost 4 bases and J lost 6; bases outside the gene matches: 11. CDR1 is SGHTA and CDR2 is FQGTGA in the germline V gene. CDR3 in amino acids: CASSYTGTSRVNEQFF. The CDR3 nucleotides are TGTGCCAGCAGCTATACCGGGACTAGTCGGGTCAATGAGCAGTTCTTC.

The rearrangement uses TRBV6-5 and TRBJ2-1, with a tentative D call TRBD1 (6 bases). CDR3 size: 12 residues. Trimming pared 5 bases from V and 5 bases from J, leaving 7 bases between. Germline assignment: CDR1 MNHEY and CDR2 SVGAGI. DNA of the CDR3: TGTGCCAGCAGTCGACAGGACAATGAGCAGTTCTTC. This translates into CASSRQDNEQFF.

This chain joins TRBV6-6 and TRBJ1-2, with TRBD1 identical over 10 bases. Trimming removed 3 bases from V and 8 bases from J; junction bases left unmatched: 6. The length of the CDR3 is 14 residues. Germline-derived CDR1 and CDR2 are MNHNY and SVGAGI (reference sequence). CDR3 amino acids: CASSYDRGRGGYTF. In DNA form, the CDR3 reads TGTGCCAGCAGTTATGACAGGGGGCGAGGGGGCTACACCTTC.

This clone was recorded only once. The V call is TRBV27, the J call TRBJ1-1, with D possibly matching TRBD1 (5 bases). The length of the CDR3 is 14 residues. Per germline, CDR1 MNHEY and CDR2 SMNVEV (reference sequence). V was shortened by 3 bases and J by 6 bases, with 14 bases between the two germline ends. The CDR3 here is CASSFRTGRSEAFF. The CDR3 DNA sequence: TGTGCCAGCAGTTTTCGAACAGGCCGCTCTGAAGCTTTCTTT.

The chain combines TRBV13 with TRBJ1-2; D remains unclear. The V end lost 5 bases, the J end lost 2 bases, and 9 bases lay between the germline ends. From germline, CDR1 is PRHDT and CDR2 FYEKMQ (reference sequence). The CDR3 is 13 residues long. The chain's CDR3 is CASSARVNYGYTF. As DNA, the CDR3 is TGTGCCAGCAGCGCCAGAGTAAACTATGGCTACACCTTC.

This sequence joins TRBV27 and TRBJ2-1, with 8 bases fitting TRBD1. The CDR3 is made up of 14 amino acids. The V gene's germline CDR1 is MNHEY and CDR2 SMNVEV (reference sequence). V trimming: 3 bases; J trimming: 8 bases; junction bases outside the gene matches: 6. CDR3 nucleotide sequence: TGTGCCAGCAGTTTGGACAGGGTTTTGGATGAGCAGTTCTTC. Amino acid sequence: CASSLDRVLDEQFF.

The chain joins TRBV25-1 to TRBJ2-2; D unclear. The CDR3 contains 15 residues. CDR1 MGHDK and CDR2 SYGVNS come from the germline V gene. The V and J ends lost 3 bases and 1 base respectively, with 9 bases between them. The CDR3 spells CASSDYVRNTGELFF. The CDR3 DNA is TGTGCCAGCAGTGATTACGTAAGGAACACCGGGGAGCTGTTTTTT.

V gene TRBV6-5 combines with J gene TRBJ1-2; 7 bases are a match to TRBD1. From germline, CDR1 is MNHEY and CDR2 SVGAGI. J was trimmed by 8 bases and V by 2 bases; bases with no gene match: 5. CDR3 length: 13 residues. The DNA of the CDR3 is TGTGCCAGCAGTTACATAGGGGGCGAAGGCTACACCTTC. This sequence encodes CASSYIGGEGYTF.

The genes are TRBV7-2 and TRBJ2-5; D possibly uses TRBD1 or TRBD2 (5 bases each). The germline V and J ends were trimmed by 1 base and 6 bases, with 18 bases remaining between them. From germline, CDR1 is SGHTA and CDR2 FQGNSA. The CDR3 loop spans 16 amino acids. CDR3 DNA: TGTGCCAGCAGCTTAGGGGGGTACAGGCCGGGGAAGACCCAGTACTTC. It codes for CASSLGGYRPGKTQYF.

The CDR3 DNA follows: TGTGCCAGCAGCGTAGCTCGGGCCGGCCAAACCCAGTACTTC. It yields the protein CASSVARAGQTQYF. This sequence joins TRBV9 and TRBJ2-5; D is unclear. This CDR3 has 14 residues. V lost 0 bases to trimming and J lost 8 bases, with 14 bases between them. CDR1 is SGDLS and CDR2 is YYNGEE in the germline V gene.

The genes are TRBV13 and TRBJ2-7; 10 bases fit TRBD1. CDR1 is PRHDT and CDR2 is FYEKMQ in the germline V gene (reference sequence). The CDR3 loop spans 14 amino acids. Trimming removed 6 bases from V and 5 bases from J; junction bases left unmatched: 7. This CDR3 is CASRWTGGEHEQYF. The CDR3 DNA sequence: TGTGCCAGCAGGTGGACAGGGGGAGAACACGAGCAGTACTTC.

In this sample, this clone turned up once. J is TRBJ2-2 and V is TRBV9, with 7 bases identical to TRBD2. The germline gives CDR1 SGDLS, CDR2 YYNGEE. The CDR3 has 15 residues. J was trimmed by 0 bases and V by 3 bases; bases with no gene match: 2. The CDR3 loop is CASSAGLTNTGELFF. In DNA, the CDR3 is TGTGCCAGCAGCGCGGGACTAACGAACACCGGGGAGCTGTTTTTT.

J is TRBJ2-5 and V is TRBV10-3; TRBD2 agrees at 7 bases. This CDR3 comprises 15 residues. Germline V lookup: CDR1 ENHRY, CDR2 SYGVKD. Unmatched junction bases numbered 5, after V lost 0 bases and J lost 4 bases. CDR3 residues: CAISESGTGGETQYF. CDR3 in DNA: TGTGCCATCAGTGAGTCAGGGACGGGAGGAGAGACCCAGTACTTC.

The chain has TRBV19 and TRBJ2-3, with unresolved D. The CDR3 contains 16 residues. From germline, CDR1 is LNHDA and CDR2 SQIVND (reference sequence). Deletions cut 5 bases from V and 3 bases from J, with 18 bases between. The CDR3: CASSLTLRAETDTQYF. The CDR3 coding sequence is TGTGCCAGTAGTCTAACACTGCGCGCCGAGACAGATACGCAGTATTTT.

This clone was picked up a small number of times. The CDR3 here is CASSLASGGVSEQFF. CDR3 DNA: TGTGCCAGCAGCTTAGCGAGCGGTGGAGTTAGTGAGCAGTTCTTC. The rearrangement uses TRBV7-9 and TRBJ2-1; D perhaps matches TRBD2 (5 bases). With 0 bases removed from V and 9 bases from J, the gap between germline ends came to 15 bases. Germline CDR1 and CDR2: SEHNR and FQNEAQ (reference sequence). The CDR3 covers 15 residues.

The rearrangement links TRBV7-3 to TRBJ2-3; D assignment may be TRBD1 or TRBD2 (5 bases each). The V end lost 4 bases, the J end lost 2 bases, and 10 bases lay between the germline ends. The CDR3 spans 14 residues. Germline assignment: CDR1 SGHTA and CDR2 FQGTGA. CDR3 protein: CASSSGRSTDTQYF. CDR3 coding DNA: TGTGCCAGCAGCTCAGGGAGATCCACAGATACGCAGTATTTT.

The table lists this clone with a count of one. The chain links TRBV9 to TRBJ2-2; D is perhaps TRBD1 (6 bases). V lost 3 bases to trimming and J lost 2 bases, with 17 bases between them. This CDR3 region has 17 residues. Germline CDR1 reads SGDLS; CDR2 reads YYNGEE. The CDR3 coding sequence is TGTGCCAGCAGCGACGCTTGGGGGCAGGCCAACACCGGGGAGCTGTTTTTT. Amino acid sequence: CASSDAWGQANTGELFF.

The chain has TRBV30 and TRBJ1-4, with a weak D call TRBD1 (6 bases). The CDR3 covers 11 residues. The germline CDR1 and CDR2 sequences are GTSNPN and SVGIG (reference sequence). V was shortened by 2 bases and J by 12 bases, with 10 bases between the two germline ends. CDR3 nucleotide sequence: TGTGCCTGGAGTCCGAAGGGGGAACTGTTTTTT. This codes for CAWSPKGELFF. The complete variable domain, with remaining parts taken from reference TRBV30 and TRBJ1-4, reads SQTIHQWPATLVQPVGSPLSLECTVEGTSNPNLYWYRQAAGRGLQLLFYSVGIGQISSEVPQNLSASRPQDRQFILSSKKLLLSDSGFYLCAWSPKGELFFGSGTQLSVL.

The chain joins TRBV27 to TRBJ1-1; 10 bases align to TRBD1. The CDR3 is made up of 14 amino acids. With 4 bases clipped from V and 5 bases from J, the junction kept 4 bases outside the gene matches. Germline values: CDR1 MNHEY, CDR2 SMNVEV (reference sequence). The CDR3 reads CASSSRTGGTEAFF. The CDR3 DNA reads TGTGCCAGCAGTTCACGGACAGGGGGGACTGAAGCTTTCTTT.

The DNA for the CDR3 is TGTGCCAGCAGCTTGCGGACTCCTGGGACAGATACGCAGTATTTT. This gives the protein CASSLRTPGTDTQYF. V and J are TRBV5-4 and TRBJ2-3; possibly TRBD2 for D (5 bases). Between the trimmed V and J ends, which lost 1 base and 3 bases, there was a span of 12 bases. CDR3 length: 15 amino acids. The germline V gene has CDR1 SGHNT and CDR2 YYREEE (reference sequence).

The rearrangement joins TRBV19 to TRBJ1-1; D is ambiguous. Germline V gene sequence: CDR1 LNHDA, CDR2 SQIVND (reference sequence). This CDR3 spans 14 amino acids. V gave up 0 bases and J gave up 6 bases, with 11 bases separating them. The CDR3 reads CASSIEAGRAEAFF. The CDR3 bases are TGTGCCAGTAGTATAGAGGCGGGTAGAGCTGAAGCTTTCTTT.